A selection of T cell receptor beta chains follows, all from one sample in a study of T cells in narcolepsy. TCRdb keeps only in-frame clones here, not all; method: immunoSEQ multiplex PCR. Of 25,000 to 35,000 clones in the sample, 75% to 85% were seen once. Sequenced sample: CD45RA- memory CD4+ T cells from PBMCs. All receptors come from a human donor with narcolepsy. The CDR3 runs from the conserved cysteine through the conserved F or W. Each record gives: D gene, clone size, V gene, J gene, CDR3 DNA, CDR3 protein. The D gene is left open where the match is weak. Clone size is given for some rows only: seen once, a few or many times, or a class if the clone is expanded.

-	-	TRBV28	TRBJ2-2	TGTGCCAGCAGTTTATCTAGGACCCGGCGATCGGAGCTGTTTTTT	CASSLSRTRRSELFF
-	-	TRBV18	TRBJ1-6	TGTGCCAGCTCACCTACCGGACATCGGAGCTCCTATAATTCACCCCTCCACTTT	CASSPTGHRSSYNSPLHF
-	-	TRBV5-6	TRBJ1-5	TGTGCCAGCAGCTTGGCGGCTAATCAGCCCCAGCATTTT	CASSLAANQPQHF
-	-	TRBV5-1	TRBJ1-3	TGCGCCAGCAGCAACAGCAACACCATATATTTT	CASSNSNTIYF
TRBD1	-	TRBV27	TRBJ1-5	TGTGCCAGCAGTTTATTTTTTAATCCGACAGGGGCCGGCAATCAGCCCCAGCATTTT	CASSLFFNPTGAGNQPQHF
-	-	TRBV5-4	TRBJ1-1	TGTGCCAGCAGCTTGGAACAGCCGAACACTGAAGCTTTCTTT	CASSLEQPNTEAFF
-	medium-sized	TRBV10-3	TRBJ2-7	TGTGCCATCAGTGCAGTGGAAACCCTTATTGAGCAGTACTTC	CAISAVETLIEQYF
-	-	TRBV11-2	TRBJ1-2	TGTGCCAGCAGCTTAGCGGGTCAGAAGAACTATGGCTACACCTTC	CASSLAGQKNYGYTF
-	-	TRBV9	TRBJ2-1	TGTGCCAGCAGCGTAGGAAGCGACCAGAACTACAATGAGCAGTTCTTC	CASSVGSDQNYNEQFF
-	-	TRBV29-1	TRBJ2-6	TGCAGCGTTGCGATCGGGGGGCCGGGGGCCAACGTCCTGACTTTC	CSVAIGGPGANVLTF
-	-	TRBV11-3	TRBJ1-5	TGTGCCAGCAGCCACTTGAGGGGCGCAAGCAATCAGCCCCAGCATTTT	CASSHLRGASNQPQHF
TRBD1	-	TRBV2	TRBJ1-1	TGTGCCAGCAGCGCGACAGGGTTGAACACTGAAGCTTTCTTT	CASSATGLNTEAFF
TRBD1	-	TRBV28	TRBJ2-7	TGTGCCAGCAGTAAAGCAGGGGGAAGGAGTGAGCAGTACTTC	CASSKAGGRSEQYF
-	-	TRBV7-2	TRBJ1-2	TGTGCCAGCCGTGGCCAGCCTAACTATGGCTACACCTTC	CASRGQPNYGYTF
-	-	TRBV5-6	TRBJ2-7	TGTGCCAGCAGCGAGGTCTCCTACGAGCAGTACTTC	CASSEVSYEQYF
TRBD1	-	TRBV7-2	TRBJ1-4	TGTGCCAGCAGCTTAGCGCCGGGGACAGGAAAACTGTTTTTT	CASSLAPGTGKLFF
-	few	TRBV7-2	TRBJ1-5	TGTGCCAGCAGCTTAGGACAGTCCCAGCCCCAGCATTTT	CASSLGQSQPQHF
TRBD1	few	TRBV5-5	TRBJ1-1	TGTGCCAGCAGCTCACCGGGACAGGGGGCTCGGGGAGCTTTCTTT	CASSSPGQGARGAFF
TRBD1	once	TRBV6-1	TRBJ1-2	TGTGCCAGCAAATCCGGGACAGGGGTGTTTGGCTACACCTTC	CASKSGTGVFGYTF
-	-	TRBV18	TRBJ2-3	TGTGCCAGCCCACCAAGGCAGGGTGGCACAGATACGCAGTATTTT	CASPPRQGGTDTQYF
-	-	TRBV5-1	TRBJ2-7	TGCGCCAGCAAAGAAGGACCTGGGTCCGCCTACGAGCAGTACTTC	CASKEGPGSAYEQYF